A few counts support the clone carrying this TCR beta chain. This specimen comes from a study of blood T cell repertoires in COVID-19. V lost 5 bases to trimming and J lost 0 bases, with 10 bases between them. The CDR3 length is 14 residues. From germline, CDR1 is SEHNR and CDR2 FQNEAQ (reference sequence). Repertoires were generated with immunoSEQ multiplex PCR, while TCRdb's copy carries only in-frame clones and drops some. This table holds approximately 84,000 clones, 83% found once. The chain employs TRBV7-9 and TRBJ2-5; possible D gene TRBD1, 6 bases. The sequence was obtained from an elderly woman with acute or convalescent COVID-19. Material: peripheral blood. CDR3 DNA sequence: TGTGCCAGCAGCCATACAGGGTACCAAGAGACCCAGTACTTC. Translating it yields CASSHTGYQETQYF.